These 13 T cell receptor beta chains originate from one sample sequenced in a study of blood T cell repertoires in COVID-19 (dated by TCRdb to 2020 to 2022). Libraries were made using the immunoSEQ multiplex PCR assay. TCRdb took over this immuneACCESS table, retaining in-frame rearrangements with V and J assigned. Such tables are incomplete; in checked studies, under half of the missing clones stem from an unresolved V gene, and the remainder is unexplained. For this sample the table gives about 160,000 clones, of which about 83% were detected only once. Around 10% of the sample lies in the top ten. Sequences were obtained from peripheral blood. All receptors come from a woman between 70 and 85 years old with COVID-19, enrolled during active disease.

V usage is TRBV18 and J usage is TRBJ2-3, with a weak D call TRBD2 (6 bases). This CDR3 contains 14 residues. Germline CDR1 and CDR2: KGHSH and LQKENI. V lost 1 base, J lost 4 bases, and 9 bases lay in between. The CDR3 loop reads CASSPQLAPDTQYF. CDR3 nucleotide sequence: TGTGCCAGCTCACCACAACTAGCCCCAGATACGCAGTATTTT.

The CDR3 DNA reads TGTGCCAGCAGCTTTATAGCGGGGACTAGCACAGATACGCAGTATTTT. It translates to CASSFIAGTSTDTQYF. The rearrangement joins TRBV7-8 to TRBJ2-3; TRBD2 matches at 8 bases. V lost 3 bases and J lost 0; bases outside the gene matches: 5. Per the germline V gene, CDR1 is SGHVS and CDR2 is FQNEAQ. This CDR3 has 16 residues.

V is TRBV19 and J is TRBJ1-6, with D possibly being TRBD1 (6 bases). Trimming shortened V by 7 bases and J by 1 base, and 11 bases separated the two germline ends. The germline CDR1 and CDR2 sequences are LNHDA and SQIVND (reference sequence). This CDR3 has 15 residues. The CDR3 sequence: CASTWGQSYNSPLHF. In nucleotides, the CDR3 is TGTGCCAGTACTTGGGGACAATCCTATAATTCACCCCTCCACTTT.

The chain employs TRBV7-9 and TRBJ2-1; perhaps TRBD1 as D (7 bases). The CDR3 contains 16 residues. V lost 4 bases and J 4 bases, leaving 17 bases between the germline ends. The germline CDR1 and CDR2 sequences are SEHNR and FQNEAQ (reference sequence). The CDR3 reads CASSSQGGGAYNEQFF. CDR3 in DNA: TGTGCCAGCAGCTCTCAGGGGGGCGGGGCGTACAATGAGCAGTTCTTC. The whole variable domain, filled in from reference TRBV7-9 and TRBJ2-1, reads DTGVSQNPRHKITKRGQNVTFRCDPISEHNRLYWYRQTLGQGPEFLTYFQNEAQLEKSRLLSDRFSAERPKGSFSTLEIQRTEQGDSAMYLCASSSQGGGAYNEQFFGPGTRLTVL.

CDR3 amino acids: CATTAGLTYNEQFF. The CDR3 DNA reads TGTGCCACCACAGCGGGGTTAACCTACAATGAGCAGTTCTTC. The chain employs TRBV28 and TRBJ2-1, with 7 bases fitting TRBD2. Germline CDR1 reads MDHEN; CDR2 reads SYDVKM. V lost 10 bases and J lost 2; bases outside the gene matches: 8. The CDR3 is made up of 14 amino acids.

The chain combines TRBV10-3 with TRBJ1-5; no reliable D call. Trimming removed 11 bases from V and 1 base from J, with 9 bases in between. The CDR3 has 12 residues. CDR1 is ENHRY and CDR2 is SYGVKD in the germline V gene. The CDR3 DNA reads TGTGCCGTCGGGGAGAGCAATCAGCCCCAGCATTTT. Residues: CAVGESNQPQHF.

This chain links TRBV5-1 with TRBJ2-5; 9 bases align to TRBD1. The CDR3 loop spans 14 amino acids. Germline loops: CDR1 SGHRS, CDR2 YFSETQ. V shed 5 bases, J shed 3 bases, and the junction held 5 bases outside the gene matches. CDR3 DNA sequence: TGCGCCAGCAGACAGGGGGCTACGAAAGAGACCCAGTACTTC. This encodes CASRQGATKETQYF. The full variable domain, its missing parts supplied by reference TRBV5-1 and TRBJ2-5, is KAGVTQTPRYLIKTRGQQVTLSCSPISGHRSVSWYQQTPGQGLQFLFEYFSETQRNKGNFPGRFSGRQFSNSRSEMNVSTLELGDSALYLCASRQGATKETQYFGPGTRLLVL.

This clone was detected only once. The chain joins TRBV18 to TRBJ1-5; tentative D call: TRBD1 (5 bases). The germline gives CDR1 KGHSH, CDR2 LQKENI. Trimming removed 5 bases at V and 2 bases at J, with 10 bases between. The CDR3 totals 14 residues. Here the CDR3 DNA reads TGTGCCAGCTCAAGCGCACAGGGCAATCAGCCCCAGCATTTT. Encoded protein: CASSSAQGNQPQHF.

This chain links TRBV18 with TRBJ2-3, with TRBD1 identical over 9 bases. The CDR3 is made up of 14 amino acids. The V gene's germline CDR1 is KGHSH and CDR2 LQKENI. Trimming at V came to 5 bases and at J to 1 base, leaving 1 base not matched to a gene. Here the CDR3 DNA reads TGTGCCAGCTCAAGGGACAGGGGCACAGATACGCAGTATTTT. Translation gives CASSRDRGTDTQYF.

The genes are TRBV28 and TRBJ2-4; 8 bases match TRBD1. Germline-derived CDR1 and CDR2 are MDHEN and SYDVKM. Losses at the gene ends were 1 base for V and 2 bases for J; bases not matched to a gene: 10. This CDR3 has 18 residues. CDR3 region: CASSLYPDRAPTKNIQYF. The CDR3 DNA reads TGTGCCAGCAGTTTATACCCGGACAGGGCTCCGACCAAAAACATTCAGTACTTC.

The chain carries TRBV7-2 and TRBJ2-4; D is perhaps TRBD2 (7 bases). CDR3 length equals 16 residues. With 0 bases removed from V and 3 bases from J, the gap between germline ends came to 12 bases. The germline V gene has CDR1 SGHTA and CDR2 FQGNSA. CDR3 coding DNA: TGTGCCAGCAGCTTAGCGGGGGCTAGCGGCAAAAACATTCAGTACTTC. It translates to CASSLAGASGKNIQYF.

This chain uses TRBV15 with TRBJ1-2; 7 nucleotides agree with TRBD1. CDR1 LNHNV and CDR2 YYDKDF come from the germline V gene (reference sequence). This CDR3 region has 15 residues. Germline trimming cut 1 base from V and 8 bases from J; bases unmatched to any gene: 10. For the CDR3, the DNA is TGTGCCACCAGCAGAGCACGAGGGGGCCTCGGAGGCTACACCTTC. Protein sequence: CATSRARGGLGGYTF.

This clone was counted once. The genes are TRBV19 and TRBJ1-5; no firm D call. Germline CDR1 and CDR2: LNHDA and SQIVND (reference sequence). The CDR3 is 16 amino acids. Between the trimmed V and J ends, which lost 3 bases and 0 bases, there was a span of 12 bases. The CDR3 DNA reads as TGTGCCAGTAGTATTAGGTCAGGCAATAGCAATCAGCCCCAGCATTTT. It encodes CASSIRSGNSNQPQHF.